The next 21 T cell receptor beta chains were all read from a single sample in a study of Graves' ophthalmopathy and Graves' hyperthyroidism. Amplification targeted the TCR beta CDR3 regions, with RNA transcripts as the source material. First-round RT-PCR relied on HTBI primers, and a second-round multiplex PCR came next. TCRdb fed the multiplex PCR reads into MiXCR, producing one record per CDR3 protein. The data contain roughly 700,000 distinct CDR3 sequences, approximately 40% of them singletons. The specimen was peripheral blood. Receptors were obtained from an adult man with Graves' ophthalmopathy.

The CDR3 reads CASSLSSRPDYNSPLHF. The CDR3 region has the DNA TGTGCCAGCAGCTTGTCATCTAGACCGGACTATAATTCACCCCTCCACTTT. V usage is TRBV25-1 and J usage is TRBJ1-6; D is undetermined. This CDR3 spans 17 amino acids. The germline V and J ends were trimmed by 6 bases and 3 bases, with 18 bases remaining between them. The germline gives CDR1 MGHDK, CDR2 SYGVNS. Combining the CDR3 with reference TRBV25-1 and TRBJ1-6 gives the whole variable domain EADIYQTPRYLVIGTGKKITLECSQTMGHDKMYWYQQDPGMELHLIHYSYGVNSTEKGDLSSESTVSRIRTEHFPLTLESARPSHTSQYLCASSLSSRPDYNSPLHFGNGTRLTVT.

The J gene is TRBJ2-7, the V gene TRBV9, with TRBD2 identical over 10 bases. The CDR3 spans 16 residues. Trimming removed 0 bases from V and 6 bases from J; junction bases left unmatched: 9. Germline CDR1 reads SGDLS; CDR2 reads YYNGEE. CDR3 protein: CASSVAASGGGFEQYF. CDR3 sequence (DNA): TGTGCCAGCAGCGTAGCAGCAAGCGGGGGGGGATTCGAGCAGTACTTC. The full variable domain, its missing parts supplied by reference TRBV9 and TRBJ2-7, is DSGVTQTPKHLITATGQRVTLRCSPRSGDLSVYWYQQSLDQGLQFLIQYYNGEERAKGNILERFSAQQFPDLHSELNLSSLELGDSALYFCASSVAASGGGFEQYFGPGTRLTVT.

This sequence joins TRBV2 and TRBJ1-5; D ambiguous. This CDR3 has 15 amino acids. The germline V and J ends were trimmed by 9 bases and 0 bases, with 15 bases remaining between them. CDR1 SNHLY and CDR2 FYNNEI come from the germline V gene. This chain's CDR3 is CASSRSDNSNQPQHF. In nucleotides, the CDR3 is TGTGCCAGTAGTAGATCGGATAATAGCAATCAGCCCCAGCATTTT.

In this sample, this clonotype turned up many times. This chain connects TRBV12-3 or TRBV12-4 to TRBJ2-2; D gene unclear. CDR3 length: 11 residues. V dropped 10 bases and J dropped 3 bases, with 6 bases sitting between them. CDR3 loop: CATSYTGELFF. The DNA for the CDR3 is TGTGCCACATCGTACACCGGGGAGCTGTTTTTT.

The gene calls are TRBV2 and TRBJ2-7, with D perhaps TRBD1 (6 bases). Germline CDR1 reads SNHLY; CDR2 reads FYNNEI. V lost 6 bases and J 5 bases, leaving 17 bases between the germline ends. The CDR3 extends over 14 amino acids. CDR3 in amino acids: CASSSGTTKDEQYF. The CDR3 nucleotides are TGTGCCAGCAGCTCCGGGACAACCAAAGACGAGCAGTACTTC.

This CDR3 reads CASSLTGINTEAFF. The DNA for the CDR3 is TGTGCCAGCAGCTTGACAGGGATAAACACTGAAGCTTTCTTT. The chain carries TRBV5-4 and TRBJ1-1; a weak D match, TRBD1 (6 bases). Trimming shortened V by 1 base and J by 2 bases, and 9 bases separated the two germline ends. Germline loops: CDR1 SGHNT, CDR2 YYREEE (reference sequence). The CDR3 consists of 14 residues.

The chain is built from TRBV15 and TRBJ1-4; D unclear. V lost 3 bases to trimming and J lost 3 bases, with 8 bases between them. CDR1 LNHNV and CDR2 YYDKDF come from the germline V gene (reference sequence). The CDR3 runs to 14 residues. CDR3 bases: TGTGCCACCAGCAGCCGAGGCCCTAATGAAAAACTGTTTTTT. It specifies CATSSRGPNEKLFF. The full variable domain, rest sourced from reference TRBV15 and TRBJ1-4, is DAMVIQNPRYQVTQFGKPVTLSCSQTLNHNVMYWYQQKSSQAPKLLFHYYDKDFNNEADTPDNFQSRRPNTSFCFLDIRSPGLGDTAMYLCATSSRGPNEKLFFGSGTQLSVL.

This clonotype was seen more than once but under ten times. The rearrangement joins TRBV2 to TRBJ1-1; unclear D gene. CDR3 size: 15 residues. CDR1 is SNHLY and CDR2 is FYNNEI in the germline V gene. V lost 6 bases, J lost 0 bases, and 14 bases lay in between. This CDR3 reads CASSQAATLNTEAFF. Written as DNA, the CDR3 is TGTGCCAGCAGCCAAGCAGCGACTTTGAACACTGAAGCTTTCTTT.

The genes are TRBV2 and TRBJ2-7, with 7 nucleotides matching TRBD1. This CDR3 is built from 13 residues. The germline V gene has CDR1 SNHLY and CDR2 FYNNEI. Trimming removed 7 bases from V and 5 bases from J; junction bases left unmatched: 8. The CDR3 nucleotides read TGTGCCAGCACGCCCAGGGGGAGCAACGAGCAGTACTTC. It specifies CASTPRGSNEQYF.

The chain employs TRBV7-6 and TRBJ2-7; a possible D gene is TRBD2 (6 bases). Germline CDR1 SGHVS, CDR2 FNYEAQ. V was trimmed by 1 base and J by 2 bases, leaving 15 bases between them. The CDR3 runs 16 residues. For the CDR3, the DNA is TGTGCCAGCAGCTTAGACACCGGGAGAGGGACCTACGAGCAGTACTTC. It is translated as CASSLDTGRGTYEQYF.

This clonotype has more than one count but fewer than ten. The chain has TRBV24-1 and TRBJ1-5; possible D gene TRBD1, 6 bases. The V gene's germline CDR1 is KGHDR and CDR2 SFDVKD. CDR3 length: 13 residues. Trimming took off 11 bases at V and 7 bases at J, with 17 bases between the two ends. The CDR3 DNA is TGTGCCAGCAGACGGTTGACAGGCCAGCCCCAGCATTTT. Translated: CASRRLTGQPQHF.

V and J are TRBV10-3 and TRBJ1-3, with 12 bases fitting TRBD1. The CDR3 extends over 13 amino acids. The germline V gene has CDR1 ENHRY and CDR2 SYGVKD. V lost 9 bases, J lost 7 bases, and 4 bases stayed unmatched. CDR3 nucleotides: TGTGCCATGTCCGGGACAGGGGGCAACACCATATATTTT. Its translation: CAMSGTGGNTIYF.

This clonotype was counted ten times or more. The rearrangement uses TRBV29-1 and TRBJ2-5, with D perhaps matching TRBD1 (6 bases). The germline CDR1 and CDR2 sequences are SQVTM and ANQGSEA. The V end was cut by 6 bases, the J end by 3 bases, with 17 bases between. This CDR3 spans 14 amino acids. CDR3 protein: CSVTPGTRKETQYF. CDR3 sequence (DNA): TGCAGCGTGACCCCCGGGACAAGAAAAGAGACCCAGTACTTC.

The chain carries TRBV7-9 and TRBJ2-5, with D unresolved. From germline, CDR1 is SEHNR and CDR2 FQNEAQ (reference sequence). The V end lost 6 bases, the J end lost 4 bases, and 24 bases lay between the germline ends. The CDR3 has 17 amino acids. The CDR3, as DNA: TGTGCCAGCAGTCCAGACGTGGCGGCCTCCCGGCGAGAGACCCAGTACTTC. Translated, it gives CASSPDVAASRRETQYF. Full variable domain (rest looked up from reference TRBV7-9 and TRBJ2-5): DTGVSQNPRHKITKRGQNVTFRCDPISEHNRLYWYRQTLGQGPEFLTYFQNEAQLEKSRLLSDRFSAERPKGSFSTLEIQRTEQGDSAMYLCASSPDVAASRRETQYFGPGTRLLVL.

Notes on this clonotype: This sequence may be a read error, since a much larger clone differs from it by one base. The chain uses TRBV7-9 and TRBJ1-1; D is ambiguous. The CDR3 is 14 amino acids. Germline loops: CDR1 SEHNR, CDR2 FQNEAQ (reference sequence). Trimming took off 3 bases at V and 1 base at J, with 9 bases between the two ends. For the CDR3, the DNA is TGTGCCAGCAGCTTTAGTGCAAGGAACACTGAAGCTTTCTTT. This translates into CASSFSARNTEAFF.

This clonotype came up once. V gene TRBV7-2 combines with J gene TRBJ1-5, with D possibly matching TRBD1 (6 bases). This CDR3 spans 15 amino acids. The V gene's germline CDR1 is SGHTA and CDR2 FQGNSA. Trimming took off 2 bases at V and 9 bases at J, with 17 bases between the two ends. The CDR3 region has the DNA TGTGCCAGCAGCTTAAATAAAGGGGGGGGTCGGCCCCAGCATTTT. It specifies CASSLNKGGGRPQHF.

The rearrangement uses TRBV29-1 and TRBJ2-6, with 7 bases matching TRBD2. V trimming: 0 bases; J trimming: 4 bases; junction bases outside the gene matches: 12. CDR1 and CDR2 (germline): SQVTM, ANQGSEA. This CDR3 has 18 residues. CDR3: CSVEESLAGVSGANVLTF. The CDR3 coding sequence is TGCAGCGTTGAAGAGTCTCTTGCGGGGGTATCCGGGGCCAACGTCCTGACTTTC.

This clonotype was detected many times. The CDR3 spells CAISESGGPNTEAFF. Here the CDR3 DNA reads TGTGCCATCAGTGAGTCGGGGGGGCCCAACACTGAAGCTTTCTTT. The chain combines TRBV10-3 with TRBJ1-1; D is perhaps TRBD1 (6 bases). The length of the CDR3 is 15 residues. Germline CDR1 ENHRY, CDR2 SYGVKD. V was trimmed by 0 bases and J by 2 bases, leaving 10 bases between them.

Ten or more counts support this clonotype. The chain uses TRBV9 and TRBJ1-6; perhaps TRBD1 as D (6 bases). V was pared by 0 bases and J by 7 bases, with 11 bases between. The germline V gene has CDR1 SGDLS and CDR2 YYNGEE. CDR3 size: 15 residues. CDR3 protein: CASSVARGENSPLHF. The CDR3 bases are TGTGCCAGCAGCGTAGCCAGGGGAGAGAATTCACCCCTCCACTTT.

The chain is built from TRBV7-4 and TRBJ2-2; TRBD2 agrees at 7 bases. V trimming: 1 base; J trimming: 4 bases; junction bases outside the gene matches: 3. This CDR3 has 15 residues. Germline V CDR1 and CDR2: SGHVT, SQSDAQ. CDR3 sequence (DNA): TGTGCCAGCAGCTTAGTAGCGGGCTTCACCGGGGAGCTGTTTTTT. This sequence encodes CASSLVAGFTGELFF.

The V gene is TRBV25-1, the J gene TRBJ1-4; D is possibly TRBD1 (5 bases). The CDR3 length is 14 residues. Between the trimmed V and J ends, which lost 8 bases and 7 bases, there was a span of 17 bases. In germline, CDR1 is MGHDK, CDR2 SYGVNS. The CDR3: CASVGTSWGEKLFF. In DNA form, the CDR3 reads TGTGCCAGCGTCGGGACCTCCTGGGGTGAAAAACTGTTTTTT.